These 10 T cell receptor beta chains were sequenced from one sample in a study of cytomegalovirus exposure and HLA in healthy donors. PCR involved 60 Vbeta and 13 Jbeta primers. Method: immunoSEQ multiplex PCR; TCRdb's copy keeps in-frame clones and lacks some. The top ten clones hold less than 3% of a sample with 55,000 to 65,000 clones, around 80% of them seen once. The sample taken for sequencing was PBMCs. Source of these receptors: a woman in her twenties or thirties in good health and CMV-seronegative.

This chain links TRBV5-6 with TRBJ2-7; D may be TRBD1 (6 bases). V was shortened by 2 bases and J by 3 bases, with 9 bases between the two germline ends. From germline, CDR1 is SGHDT and CDR2 YYEEEE. The CDR3 consists of 13 residues. CDR3 coding DNA: TGTGCCAGCAGCTTTGGACAGAACTACGAGCAGTACGTC. Protein sequence: CASSFGQNYEQYV.

The chain joins TRBV19 to TRBJ2-2, with D perhaps matching TRBD1 (5 bases). Germline V gene sequence: CDR1 LNHDA, CDR2 SQIVND (reference sequence). V lost 1 base and J 5 bases, leaving 11 bases between the germline ends. The CDR3 covers 15 residues. The CDR3 sequence is CASSIGAGLTGELFF. The CDR3 DNA reads as TGTGCCAGTAGTATAGGGGCAGGGTTAACCGGGGAGCTGTTTTTT.

This chain joins TRBV7-2 and TRBJ1-6; 7 bases align to TRBD1. V lost 0 bases to trimming and J lost 9 bases; unmatched junction nucleotides: 8. The CDR3 covers 16 residues. CDR1 is SGHTA, CDR2 FQGNSA, per germline. The CDR3, as DNA: TGTGCCAGCAGCTTAGCGCAAGGGGGCAATGGTTCACCCCTCCACTTT. Its protein product is CASSLAQGGNGSPLHF.

This rearrangement joins TRBV19 to TRBJ1-5, with a weak D call TRBD1 (5 bases). Germline V gene data show CDR1 as LNHDA and CDR2 as SQIVND (reference sequence). V was cut by 7 bases and J by 6 bases, with 19 bases left in between. The CDR3 has 15 residues. The CDR3 spells CASTPGPGGVQPQHF. CDR3 bases: TGTGCCAGTACTCCGGGACCCGGGGGAGTTCAGCCCCAGCATTTT.

V and J are TRBV10-1 and TRBJ2-7, with a tentative D call TRBD2 (5 bases). The CDR3 has 13 residues. Germline V lookup: CDR1 WNHNN, CDR2 SYGVQD (reference sequence). Trimming removed 2 bases from V and 3 bases from J, with 8 bases in between. In DNA form, the CDR3 reads TGCGCCAGCAGTGAGGAGGGTTTCTACGAGCAGTACTTC. This sequence encodes CASSEEGFYEQYF.

About this clone: The junction does not match germline at one end; this may be a read error. The chain employs TRBV7-6 and TRBJ2-5; TRBD1 or TRBD2 may be the D gene (6 bases each). The CDR3 totals 14 residues. Germline V gene sequence: CDR1 SGHVS, CDR2 FNYEAQ. This CDR3 reads CAGSLGGQQETQYF. CDR3 DNA: TGTGCCGGCAGCTTAGGGGGGCAGCAAGAGACCCAGTACTTC. Complete variable domain (other parts from reference TRBV7-6 and TRBJ2-5): GAGVSQSPRYKVTKRGQDVALRCDPISGHVSLYWYRQALGQGPEFLTYFNYEAQQDKSGLPNDRFSAERPEGSISTLTIQRTEQRDSAMYRCAGSLGGQQETQYFGPGTRLLVL.

This clone was observed a handful of times. One junction end does not reproduce the germline sequence, and a read error may be involved. The gene calls are TRBV7-9 and TRBJ1-2; 11 bases are shared with TRBD1. CDR1 and CDR2 from the germline V gene are SEHNR and FQNEAQ (reference sequence). The CDR3 runs to 17 residues. The CDR3 loop reads CSSSLAGTGGPLYGYTF. The CDR3 region has the DNA TGTTCCAGCAGCTTAGCTGGGACAGGGGGACCTCTCTATGGCTACACCTTC.

The V and J genes are TRBV7-2 and TRBJ1-1; D may be TRBD1 (5 bases). Per the germline V gene, CDR1 is SGHTA and CDR2 is FQGNSA. The CDR3 has 14 residues. V gave up 7 bases and J gave up 2 bases, with 14 bases separating them. Written as DNA, the CDR3 is TGTGCCAGCAAGATGGAGGGACCCAACACTGAAGCTTTCTTT. Translation gives CASKMEGPNTEAFF.

The chain combines TRBV2 with TRBJ1-4, with a weak D call TRBD1 (5 bases). The germline V gene encodes CDR1 SNHLY and CDR2 FYNNEI. This CDR3 is built from 15 residues. Trimming took 5 bases from V and 0 from J, leaving 10 bases between them. In nucleotides, the CDR3 is TGTGCCAGCAGTCTCCAGGGTGCAACTAATGAAAAACTGTTTTTT. Translating it yields CASSLQGATNEKLFF.

The table lists this clone with a few counts. The identical CDR3 is also encoded by other nucleotide sequences in the sample. V gene TRBV7-3 combines with J gene TRBJ2-7; D may be TRBD1 (5 bases). In germline, CDR1 is SGHTA, CDR2 FQGTGA. V was cut by 2 bases and J by 2 bases, with 19 bases left in between. The length of the CDR3 is 17 residues. CDR3 residues: CASSLLLFGDRTYEQYV. The CDR3 nucleotides read TGTGCCAGCAGCTTACTTTTATTCGGCGACAGAACCTACGAGCAGTACGTC.